The rows below give T cell receptor beta chains drawn from one sample of a study of patients and donors after allogeneic stem cell transplantation. TCRdb recomputed calls from the RT-PCR reads with MiXCR, one row per CDR3 protein. The sample shows about 960,000 distinct CDR3 sequences, under 20% of them seen only once. Sequencing was done on a sample of blood, either unsorted or a sorted T cell fraction (not recorded which). Every receptor here comes from a human donor who was either an allogeneic HSCT recipient or a stem cell or donor lymphocyte infusion donor (not recorded which). It is not recorded whose cells these are; they may come from a transplant donor. CDR3s include the opening cysteine and the closing phenylalanine or tryptophan. D genes are given only for firm matches. Size is omitted from some rows. Given values are once, few, many or a class for expanded clones.

J gene,V gene,D gene,clone size,CDR3 DNA,CDR3 protein
TRBJ2-3,TRBV4-2,-,-,TGTGCCAGCAGCGAGGTCCGAACAGATACGCAGTATTTT,CASSEVRTDTQYF
TRBJ1-5,TRBV20-1,-,many,TGCAGTGCTAACCTTCAGGGAAACCAGCCCCAGCATTTT,CSANLQGNQPQHF
TRBJ2-3,TRBV12-3/TRBV12-4,TRBD2,-,TGTGCCAGCAACAAGGGGATCCTAGCGGGACTCACAGATACGCAGTATTTT,CASNKGILAGLTDTQYF
TRBJ2-7,TRBV9,-,-,TGTGCCAGCAGCGTAATGTCAGGGCGTTCCTACGAGCAGTACTTC,CASSVMSGRSYEQYF
TRBJ2-5,TRBV5-1,-,-,TGCGCCAGCAGCCCTACAATAGAAGAGCGAGAGACCCAGTACTTC,CASSPTIEERETQYF
TRBJ2-5,TRBV14,-,few,TGTGCCAGCAGTCATAACAGGATACCTCAAGAGACCCAGTACTTC,CASSHNRIPQETQYF
TRBJ2-3,TRBV7-3,TRBD2,few,TGTGCCAGCAGCTTAACGGGACTAGTAGATACGCAGTATTTT,CASSLTGLVDTQYF
TRBJ2-7,TRBV2,-,few,TGTGCCAGCAGTCAGGTCCACGAGCAGTACTTC,CASSQVHEQYF
TRBJ2-1,TRBV27,TRBD2,-,TGTGCCAGCAGTACTAGCGTTGGTGAGCAGTTCTTC,CASSTSVGEQFF
TRBJ2-3,TRBV7-9,-,-,TGTGCCAGCAGCTTAGAGGGACTCCACACAGATACGCAGTATTTT,CASSLEGLHTDTQYF
TRBJ1-2,TRBV7-2,-,-,TGTGCCAGCAGCCCTCTTAGGACGGTTAACTATGGCTACACCTTC,CASSPLRTVNYGYTF
TRBJ2-4,TRBV5-1,TRBD1,-,TGCGCCAGCAGCTTGACCGGGACAGTCAGGGCCCGGGAGTACTTC,CASSLTGTVRAREYF
TRBJ2-7,TRBV27,TRBD2,few,TGTGCCAGCAGTTGGGGGGGTACGTACGAGCAGTACTTC,CASSWGGTYEQYF
TRBJ1-5,TRBV3-1,TRBD1,-,TGTGCCAGCAGCATAGGGACAGGGGGCTATCAGCCCCAGCATTTT,CASSIGTGGYQPQHF
TRBJ1-1,TRBV29-1,-,-,TGCAGCGTTGAAAGTAAACTTAACACTGAAGCTTTCTTT,CSVESKLNTEAFF
TRBJ2-5,TRBV6-2/TRBV6-3,-,-,TGTGCCAGCAGACCTGGACGGCTACAAGAGACCCAGTACTTC,CASRPGRLQETQYF
TRBJ1-4,TRBV5-6,TRBD1,-,TGTGCCAGCAGCACAACGGGACAGACAACTAATGAAAAACTGTTTTTT,CASSTTGQTTNEKLFF
TRBJ2-5,TRBV4-3,-,-,TGCGCCAGCAGCCAAGTACGAGGGGAAGAGACCCAGTACTTC,CASSQVRGEETQYF
TRBJ2-5,TRBV6-1,-,-,TGTGCCAGCAGTGAAGGGCAAGGAATTCCGGTCCAAGAGACCCAGTACTTC,CASSEGQGIPVQETQYF
TRBJ1-3,TRBV6-5,-,-,TGTGCCACCCAGAACACAGGAAACACCATATATTTT,CATQNTGNTIYF
TRBJ2-3,TRBV29-1,-,-,TGCAGCGTCGGCGGGCAGTCCAGATATACGCAGTATTTT,CSVGGQSRYTQYF
TRBJ2-2,TRBV7-2,-,-,TGTGCCAGCAGCTTACAGGGGGAGCTGTTTTTT,CASSLQGELFF
TRBJ2-3,TRBV20-1,-,few,TGCAGTGCTAGAGGGGGATTGAGTGTCACAGATACGCAGTATTTT,CSARGGLSVTDTQYF
TRBJ2-7,TRBV7-8,-,-,TGTGCCAGCACCCTGGGTCCACAGCAGTACTTC,CASTLGPQQYF
TRBJ2-7,TRBV5-1,TRBD2,few,TGCGCCAGCAGCCGCCAGCGGGGGGAGAGCTACGAGCAGTACTTC,CASSRQRGESYEQYF
TRBJ2-2,TRBV27,-,few,TGTGCCAGCAGTTCGACAGAACTTCACACCGGGGAGCTGTTTTTT,CASSSTELHTGELFF
TRBJ1-1,TRBV2,-,few,TGTGCCAGCAGACGGGAGACTGAAGCTTTCTTT,CASRRETEAFF
TRBJ1-2,TRBV29-1,-,-,TGCAGCGTTGTGGACAGCTCCCTCAACTATGGCTACACCTTC,CSVVDSSLNYGYTF
TRBJ2-3,TRBV5-1,TRBD1,few,TGCGCCAGCGACAGGGGGCTTAGCACAGATACGCAGTATTTT,CASDRGLSTDTQYF
TRBJ1-1,TRBV20-1,-,many,TGCAGTGCTAGAGATCGGCAACAGACAGGACTCCCTGAAGCTTTCTTT,CSARDRQQTGLPEAFF
TRBJ2-6,TRBV4-1,-,many,TGCGCCAGCAGCCAAGAGGTCCTGGTTCGCCTGACTTTC,CASSQEVLVRLTF
TRBJ2-1,TRBV29-1,-,-,TGCAGCGTTGAGAGGCCAACGGGATTGTGCTTC,CSVERPTGLCF
TRBJ1-1,TRBV20-1,-,-,TGCAGTGCTAGGCGGCGGGGCCCGGAAACTGAAGCTTTCTTT,CSARRRGPETEAFF
TRBJ2-5,TRBV29-1,-,few,TGCAGCGTTGAGGGGAAGGGGGGGGAGACCCAGTACTTC,CSVEGKGGETQYF
TRBJ1-5,TRBV2,-,-,TGTGCCAGCAGTGGACCTAATCTGGATCAGCCCCAGCATTTT,CASSGPNLDQPQHF
TRBJ1-1,TRBV12-3/TRBV12-4,-,-,TGTGCCAGCAGTTTAGCGGGGACGGGTACTGAAGCTTTCTTT,CASSLAGTGTEAFF
TRBJ2-7,TRBV5-6,-,few,TGTGCCAGCAGCTTATCCCCTTCGGGAATCTACGAGCAGTACTTC,CASSLSPSGIYEQYF
TRBJ2-1,TRBV18,TRBD2,-,TGTGCCAGCTCACCCCTAAAGTGGGACTACCAACTTTCGAATGAGCAGTTCTTC,CASSPLKWDYQLSNEQFF
TRBJ1-1,TRBV20-1,-,few,TGCAGTGCTAGCCTGACAGGTGGCACTGAAGCTTTCTTT,CSASLTGGTEAFF
TRBJ2-7,TRBV10-3,-,few,TGTGCCATCAGTGAGTCGTGGGACGGCTTCTCCTACGAGCAGTACTTC,CAISESWDGFSYEQYF